These T cell receptor beta chains were read from a single sample in a study of glioma-infiltrating T cells. TCRdb analysed the multiplex PCR reads with MiXCR anew, one entry per CDR3 protein. Seen here are about 12,000 distinct CDR3 sequences, approximately 25% observed once, and the top ten hold roughly two fifths. The specimen sequenced was glioma tissue, nonneoplastic brain tissue, or PBMCs (not recorded which). The receptors were sampled from a human donor with low-grade glioma or glioblastoma, undergoing nonglioma brain surgery, or in good health (not recorded which). Each CDR3 is given with its conserved first and last residue. The order of the fields is V gene, CDR3 length, clone size, J gene, D gene, CDR3 protein, CDR3 DNA. A D gene is named only where the DNA matches it firmly. Expanded clones get a size class; other rows say once, few or many, or leave the size out.

>TRBV10-3|12|few|TRBJ2-7|TRBD1
CAMATGPGEQYF
TGTGCCATGGCGACAGGGCCCGGGGAGCAGTACTTC
>TRBV4-1|18|few|TRBJ2-6|-
CASSQGRQGPSGANVLTF
TGCGCCAGCAGCCAAGGGCGGCAGGGCCCCTCTGGGGCCAACGTCCTGACTTTC
>TRBV4-2|13|medium-sized|TRBJ2-7|-
CASSQDPLYEQYF
TGTGCCAGCAGCCAGGACCCTCTCTACGAGCAGTACTTC
>TRBV2|14|many|TRBJ2-3|TRBD1
CASSAGQYRDTQYF
TGTGCCAGCAGTGCGGGACAGTACCGAGATACGCAGTATTTT
>TRBV12-3/TRBV12-4|18|-|TRBJ1-5|-
CASSLARVMGSKNQPQHF
TGTGCCAGCAGTTTAGCGCGCGTTATGGGGAGTAAGAATCAGCCCCAGCATTTT
>TRBV24-1|13|many|TRBJ2-3|-
CATSESDKFTQYF
TGTGCCACCAGTGAGAGCGACAAGTTTACGCAGTATTTT
>TRBV28|13|many|TRBJ2-7|-
CASSFTSSYEQYF
TGTGCCAGCAGTTTCACGAGCTCCTACGAGCAGTACTTC
>TRBV7-2|14|many|TRBJ2-5|TRBD1
CASSLGTGEETQYF
TGTGCCAGCAGCCTCGGGACAGGGGAGGAGACCCAGTACTTC
>TRBV20-1|14|many|TRBJ2-1|TRBD1
CSASGGRDYNEQFF
TGCAGTGCCTCAGGGGGCCGAGATTACAATGAGCAGTTCTTC
>TRBV28|15|-|TRBJ1-1|TRBD1
CASSAEQGAHTEAFF
TGTGCCAGCAGTGCGGAACAGGGGGCTCACACTGAAGCTTTCTTT
>TRBV2|15|few|TRBJ2-5|TRBD1
CASSVGQGDVETQYF
TGTGCCAGCAGTGTGGGACAGGGCGACGTAGAGACCCAGTACTTC
>TRBV28|15|many|TRBJ1-4|-
CASSSSGATNEKLFF
-
>TRBV4-1|13|-|TRBJ2-7|-
CASSQGLLYEQYF
TGCGCCAGCAGCCAAGGGTTGCTGTACGAGCAGTACTTC
>TRBV12-3/TRBV12-4|19|-|TRBJ2-6|-
CATGTSVYDSLSGANVLAF
TGTGCCACCGGAACGTCAGTGTATGACAGCCTCTCTGGGGCCAACGTCCTGGCTTTC
>TRBV12-3/TRBV12-4|15|few|TRBJ2-1|TRBD2
CASSFEVAGGNEQFF
TGTGCCAGCAGTTTTGAGGTAGCGGGAGGCAATGAGCAGTTCTTC
>TRBV2|13|few|TRBJ1-5|-
CASSRDGNQPQHF
TGTGCCAGCAGCCGGGACGGTAATCAGCCCCAGCATTTT
>TRBV29-1|14|-|TRBJ2-7|-
CSVEETGIAYEQYF
TGCAGCGTTGAAGAAACCGGGATCGCCTACGAGCAGTACTTC
>TRBV24-1|14|few|TRBJ2-1|TRBD2
CATSALAAYNEQFF
TGTGCCACCAGTGCACTAGCGGCCTACAATGAGCAGTTCTTC
>TRBV7-6|14|many|TRBJ1-5|TRBD1
CASSSRQGGQPQHF
TGTGCCAGCAGTTCTAGACAGGGGGGACAGCCCCAGCATTTT
>TRBV7-9|14|-|TRBJ1-2|TRBD1
CASSPQGTSYGYTF
TGTGCCAGCAGCCCACAGGGGACCAGCTATGGCTACACCTTC
>TRBV18|16|-|TRBJ2-1|TRBD2
CASSPPHGRPHNEQFF
TGTGCCAGCTCACCACCGCACGGGAGGCCCCACAATGAGCAGTTCTTC
>TRBV11-3|12|many|TRBJ2-4|TRBD2
CASGLAENIQYF
TGTGCCAGCGGTCTAGCGGAAAACATTCAGTACTTC
>TRBV6-6|13|-|TRBJ2-3|-
CASPGASTDTQYF
TGTGCCAGCCCGGGGGCGAGCACAGATACGCAGTATTTT
>TRBV5-4|11|-|TRBJ2-1|-
CATISSNEQFF
TGTGCGACGATCTCAAGCAATGAGCAGTTCTTC
>TRBV24-1|15|-|TRBJ2-1|-
CATSGAQGDDNEQFF
TGTGCCACCAGTGGGGCACAGGGAGACGACAATGAGCAGTTCTTC
>TRBV6-1|14|many|TRBJ2-7|TRBD1
CASSELAGGDEQYF
TGTGCCAGCAGTGAATTGGCAGGGGGCGACGAGCAGTACTTC
>TRBV7-7|13|many|TRBJ1-1|-
CASSLDQNTEAFF
TGTGCTAGCAGCTTAGACCAGAACACTGAAGCTTTCTTT
>TRBV7-9|14|many|TRBJ1-4|TRBD1
CASSLVGTDEKLFF
TGTGCCAGCAGCTTAGTAGGGACAGATGAAAAACTGTTTTTT
>TRBV7-2|15|-|TRBJ2-1|-
CASSSFWDSYNEQFF
TGTGCCAGCAGCTCGTTCTGGGACTCCTACAATGAGCAGTTCTTC
>TRBV20-1|13|-|TRBJ2-5|TRBD1
CSARQTGVETQYF
TGCAGTGCTCGCCAGACAGGGGTGGAGACCCAGTACTTC
>TRBV20-1|15|-|TRBJ2-3|-
CSVPDGGLYSDTQYF
TGCAGTGTTCCGGACGGAGGCCTGTATTCAGATACGCAGTATTTT
>TRBV20-1|16|many|TRBJ2-1|-
CSARASDSRPRNEQFF
TGCAGTGCTAGAGCCTCGGATAGTCGCCCCCGCAATGAGCAGTTCTTC
>TRBV5-4|13|-|TRBJ1-1|-
CASSSGENTEAFF
TGTGCCAGCAGCTCAGGGGAGAACACTGAAGCTTTCTTT
>TRBV3-1|12|-|TRBJ2-1|-
CASSQNSHEQFF
TGTGCCAGCAGCCAGAATAGCCACGAGCAGTTCTTC
>TRBV28|18|few|TRBJ2-3|TRBD1
CASSSKFARTGKGDTQYF
TGTGCCAGCAGTTCGAAATTTGCCCGGACAGGGAAAGGGGATACGCAGTATTTT
>TRBV5-8|12|many|TRBJ1-1|-
CASSPLNTEAFF
TGTGCCAGCTCCCCGTTGAACACTGAAGCTTTCTTT
>TRBV2|15|few|TRBJ2-3|TRBD2
CASRKGLALTDTQYF
TGTGCCAGCAGAAAGGGACTAGCGTTAACAGATACGCAGTATTTT
>TRBV11-2|15|many|TRBJ2-3|TRBD2
CASSFGGSVTDTQYF
TGTGCCAGCAGCTTTGGCGGGAGCGTCACAGATACGCAGTATTTT
>TRBV28|14|few|TRBJ2-7|TRBD1
CASSFRGPSYEQYF
TGTGCCAGCAGTTTCAGGGGGCCCTCCTACGAGCAGTACTTC
>TRBV20-1|16|many|TRBJ2-2|-
CSARDLGTGDTGELFF
TGCAGTGCTAGAGATCTTGGGACGGGAGACACCGGGGAGCTGTTTTTT
>TRBV6-1|21|many|TRBJ2-5|TRBD1
CASSVPGQERRHSSRQETQYF
TGTGCCAGCAGTGTCCCGGGACAGGAGAGACGGCATTCCAGCCGGCAAGAGACCCAGTACTTC
>TRBV3-1|13|few|TRBJ1-1|-
CASSRAYDTEAFF
TGTGCCAGCAGTAGGGCATACGACACTGAAGCTTTCTTT
>TRBV3-1|16|-|TRBJ2-3|TRBD2
CASSRGTSEGTDTQYF
TGTGCCAGCAGCCGGGGGACTAGCGAGGGCACAGATACGCAGTATTTT
>TRBV4-1|16|many|TRBJ2-5|-
CASSQDLTTTTDTQYF
TGCGCCAGCAGCCAAGATCTTACTACAACTACGGACACCCAGTACTTC